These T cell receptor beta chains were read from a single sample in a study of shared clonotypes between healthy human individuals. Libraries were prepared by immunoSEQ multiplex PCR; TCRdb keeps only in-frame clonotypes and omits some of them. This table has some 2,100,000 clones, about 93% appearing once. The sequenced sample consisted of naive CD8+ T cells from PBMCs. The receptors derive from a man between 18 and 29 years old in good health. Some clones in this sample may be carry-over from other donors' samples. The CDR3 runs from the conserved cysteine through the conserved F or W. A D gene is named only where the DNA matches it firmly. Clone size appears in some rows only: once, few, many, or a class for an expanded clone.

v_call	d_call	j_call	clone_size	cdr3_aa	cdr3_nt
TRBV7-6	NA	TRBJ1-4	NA	CASSPGTYFRLFF	TGTGCCAGCAGCCCCGGGACCTACTTTCGGCTGTTTTTT
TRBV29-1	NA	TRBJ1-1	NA	CSVGTDSMNTEAFF	TGCAGCGTTGGAACGGACAGTATGAACACTGAAGCTTTCTTT
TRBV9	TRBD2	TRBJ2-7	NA	CASSVGLAGLNEQYF	TGTGCCAGCAGCGTAGGCCTAGCGGGACTCAACGAGCAGTACTTC
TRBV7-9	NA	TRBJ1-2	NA	CASSFSPPQGDGYTF	TGTGCCAGCAGCTTTTCTCCCCCCCAGGGCGATGGCTACACCTTC
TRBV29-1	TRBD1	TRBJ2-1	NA	CSVDHGQGVSYNEQFF	TGCAGCGTTGATCATGGGCAGGGGGTGTCCTACAATGAGCAGTTCTTC
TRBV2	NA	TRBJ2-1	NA	CASPRSGPNNEQFF	TGTGCCAGCCCCAGATCGGGACCCAACAATGAGCAGTTCTTC
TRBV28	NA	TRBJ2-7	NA	CASSLAGSSYEQYF	TGTGCCAGCAGTTTAGCGGGAAGCTCCTACGAGCAGTACTTC
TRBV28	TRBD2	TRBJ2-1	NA	CASSLILAGESYNEQFF	TGTGCCAGCAGTTTAATTTTGGCGGGAGAGTCCTACAATGAGCAGTTCTTC
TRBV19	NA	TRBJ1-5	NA	CASSIGRGNNQPQHF	TGTGCCAGTAGTATAGGCAGAGGGAACAATCAGCCCCAGCATTTT
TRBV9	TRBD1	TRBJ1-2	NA	CASSALPGQRTPYGYTF	TGTGCCAGCAGCGCCCTGCCGGGACAGAGGACCCCCTATGGCTACACCTTC
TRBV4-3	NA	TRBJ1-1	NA	CASSQDVGVNTEAFF	TGCGCCAGCAGCCAAGATGTAGGGGTGAACACTGAAGCTTTCTTT
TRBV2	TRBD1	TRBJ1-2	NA	CASRDGTGTSGYTF	TGTGCCAGCAGGGATGGGACAGGGACGAGTGGCTACACCTTC
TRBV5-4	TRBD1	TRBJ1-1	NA	CASSNSGGPEAFF	TGTGCCAGCAGCAACTCAGGGGGCCCTGAAGCTTTCTTT
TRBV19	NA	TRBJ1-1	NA	CASSIDLGEGAFF	TGTGCCAGTAGTATAGATCTAGGGGAAGGAGCTTTCTTT
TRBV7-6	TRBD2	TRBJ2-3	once	CASSVDPSGRAGTDTQYF	TGTGCCAGCAGCGTGGACCCTAGCGGGAGGGCCGGTACAGATACGCAGTATTTT
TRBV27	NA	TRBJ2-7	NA	CASSRRRDGYEQYF	TGTGCCAGCAGTCGGAGACGGGACGGCTACGAGCAGTACTTC
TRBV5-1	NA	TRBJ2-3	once	CASSPRHPSTDTQYF	TGCGCCAGCAGCCCTCGACACCCTAGCACAGATACGCAGTATTTT
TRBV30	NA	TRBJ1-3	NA	CAWGGGYSGNTIYF	TGTGCCTGGGGTGGCGGGTACTCTGGAAACACCATATATTTT
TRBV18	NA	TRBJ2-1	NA	CASSPARSSYNEQFF	TGTGCCAGCTCACCGGCCAGAAGCTCCTACAATGAGCAGTTCTTC
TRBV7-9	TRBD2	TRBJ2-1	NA	CASSPPGLAGDSDEQFF	TGTGCCAGCAGCCCGCCGGGATTAGCGGGAGATTCGGATGAGCAGTTCTTC
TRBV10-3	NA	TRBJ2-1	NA	CAISDLTVSYNEQFF	TGTGCCATCAGTGATTTAACGGTCTCCTACAATGAGCAGTTCTTC
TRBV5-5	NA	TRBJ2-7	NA	CASSLGAISYEQYF	TGTGCCAGCAGCTTGGGTGCCATCTCCTACGAGCAGTACTTC
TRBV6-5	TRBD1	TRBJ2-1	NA	CASSPGQGAYNEQFF	TGTGCCAGCAGTCCGGGACAGGGGGCCTACAATGAGCAGTTCTTC
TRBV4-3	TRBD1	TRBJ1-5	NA	CASSQGTGVEWTQHF	TGCGCCAGCAGCCAAGGAACAGGGGTAGAGTGGACCCAGCATTTT
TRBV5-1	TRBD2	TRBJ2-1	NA	CASSYGLGYNEQFF	TGCGCCAGCAGCTACGGACTAGGCTACAATGAGCAGTTCTTC
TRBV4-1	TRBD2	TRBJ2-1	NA	CASSQAGLAEYNEQFF	TGCGCCAGCAGCCAAGCGGGACTAGCGGAGTACAATGAGCAGTTCTTC
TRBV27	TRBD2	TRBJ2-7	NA	CASSLHGLAGIYEQYF	TGTGCCAGCAGTCTACATGGACTAGCGGGAATCTACGAGCAGTACTTC
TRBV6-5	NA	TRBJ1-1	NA	CASSLDRLNTEAFF	TGTGCCAGCAGCTTAGACAGGTTGAACACTGAAGCTTTCTTT
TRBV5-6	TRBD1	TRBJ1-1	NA	CASSFTTGGFGEAFF	TGTGCCAGCAGCTTCACAACAGGGGGCTTTGGTGAAGCTTTCTTT
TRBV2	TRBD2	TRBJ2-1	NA	CASRRGLAGSSYNEQFF	TGTGCCAGCAGGCGGGGGCTAGCGGGTAGCTCCTACAATGAGCAGTTCTTC
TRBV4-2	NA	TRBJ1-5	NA	CASSQVPTVDYSNQPQHF	TGTGCCAGCAGCCAAGTCCCCACGGTAGATTATAGCAATCAGCCCCAGCATTTT
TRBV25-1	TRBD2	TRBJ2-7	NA	CASSGPPSVAGNSYEQYF	TGTGCCAGCAGTGGCCCCCCTTCGGTAGCGGGGAACTCCTACGAGCAGTACTTC
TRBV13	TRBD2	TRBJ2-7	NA	CASSSPGLAPYEQYF	TGTGCCAGCAGCTCGCCGGGACTAGCGCCCTACGAGCAGTACTTC
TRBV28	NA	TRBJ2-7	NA	CATSWRATYEQYF	TGTGCCACCTCGTGGAGAGCCACCTACGAGCAGTACTTC
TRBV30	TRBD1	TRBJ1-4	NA	CAWAPNRGSTATNEKLFF	TGTGCCTGGGCGCCCAACAGGGGCTCGACTGCAACTAATGAAAAACTGTTTTTT
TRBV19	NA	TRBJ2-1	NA	CASAFNRDWGVIEQFF	TGTGCCAGTGCCTTCAACCGGGACTGGGGGGTGATTGAGCAGTTCTTC